These 18 T cell receptor beta chains originate from one sample sequenced in a study of T cell responses to AZD1222 COVID-19 vaccine. TCRdb keeps only in-frame clones here, not all; method: immunoSEQ multiplex PCR. The table includes some 150,000 clones, about 92% detected once. The sequencing used peripheral blood, collected on day 0 of AZD1222 vaccination. Receptor source: an adult in good health.

The genes are TRBV12-3 or TRBV12-4 and TRBJ1-1; 9 bases agree with TRBD1. Trimming took 5 bases from V and 7 from J; bases not matched to a gene: 2. This CDR3 is built from 12 residues. In DNA form, the CDR3 reads TGTGCCAGCAGTGACAGGGGGAGTGAAGCTTTCTTT. It is translated as CASSDRGSEAFF.

This sequence joins TRBV5-1 and TRBJ2-1; TRBD2 matches at 10 bases. The length of the CDR3 is 15 residues. In germline, CDR1 is SGHRS, CDR2 YFSETQ. The trim removed 0 bases at V and 6 bases at J, leaving 3 bases unmatched. The CDR3 sequence: CASSLVAGGSNEQFF. As DNA, the CDR3 is TGCGCCAGCAGCTTGGTAGCGGGGGGCTCCAATGAGCAGTTCTTC. The variable domain in full, completed from reference TRBV5-1 and TRBJ2-1, reads KAGVTQTPRYLIKTRGQQVTLSCSPISGHRSVSWYQQTPGQGLQFLFEYFSETQRNKGNFPGRFSGRQFSNSRSEMNVSTLELGDSALYLCASSLVAGGSNEQFFGPGTRLTVL.

The V gene is TRBV29-1, the J gene TRBJ2-1; D possibly corresponds to TRBD2 (6 bases). Trimming took off 6 bases at V and 4 bases at J, with 10 bases between the two ends. Germline V gene lookup returns CDR1 SQVTM and CDR2 ANQGSEA. This CDR3 has 12 amino acids. CDR3 DNA sequence: TGCAGCGTGGGACTGGCATACAATGAGCAGTTCTTC. Protein: CSVGLAYNEQFF.

The chain couples TRBV4-1 to TRBJ2-3, with D possibly matching TRBD1 (6 bases). With 7 bases removed from V and 2 bases from J, the gap between germline ends came to 10 bases. The CDR3 contains 13 residues. The germline CDR1 and CDR2 sequences are MGHRA and YSYEKL. The CDR3 is CASKDRPTDTQYF. CDR3 nucleotide sequence: TGCGCCAGCAAGGACAGACCCACAGATACGCAGTATTTT.

The CDR3 protein is CAVRLGQGKDLEAFF. CDR3 nucleotide sequence: TGTGCCGTCCGACTGGGACAGGGAAAAGACCTGGAAGCTTTCTTT. The chain carries TRBV10-3 and TRBJ1-1; TRBD1 agrees at 9 bases. The CDR3 runs 15 residues. Trimming removed 11 bases from V and 8 bases from J; junction bases left unmatched: 18. Germline V gives CDR1 ENHRY, CDR2 SYGVKD.

The genes are TRBV10-2 and TRBJ2-7; 9 bases map to TRBD1. This CDR3 has 14 amino acids. Germline V gene lookup returns CDR1 WSHSY and CDR2 SAAADI. Losses at the gene ends were 4 bases for V and 5 bases for J; bases not matched to a gene: 6. For the CDR3, the DNA is TGCGCCAGCAGTGTCACAGGGGGCGCCAACGAGCAGTACTTC. It is translated as CASSVTGGANEQYF.

V usage is TRBV18 and J usage is TRBJ2-7; D remains ambiguous. The CDR3 loop spans 14 amino acids. From germline, CDR1 is KGHSH and CDR2 LQKENI. Trimming stripped 2 bases from V and 0 bases from J, with 8 bases between. The CDR3 nucleotides read TGTGCCAGCTCACCAGACCTAAGCTCCTACGAGCAGTACTTC. Translation gives CASSPDLSSYEQYF.

The chain carries TRBV11-2 and TRBJ2-5, with D tentatively TRBD2 (5 bases). Trimming took 1 base from V and 7 from J, leaving 13 bases between them. This CDR3 spans 14 amino acids. The germline gives CDR1 SGHAT, CDR2 FQNNGV. The CDR3: CASSLVRGRPTQYF. DNA for the CDR3: TGTGCCAGCAGCTTAGTTAGAGGGCGCCCGACCCAGTACTTC.

This clone was counted once. The gene calls are TRBV2 and TRBJ2-5; D is uncertain. Germline V lookup: CDR1 SNHLY, CDR2 FYNNEI. Between the trimmed V and J ends, which lost 4 bases and 1 base, there was a span of 7 bases. This CDR3 region has 13 residues. The CDR3 DNA reads TGTGCCAGCAGTGGAGACGCCCAAGAGACCCAGTACTTC. Its translation is CASSGDAQETQYF.

This clone came up a few times. This rearrangement joins TRBV5-1 to TRBJ1-5; TRBD1 matches at 7 bases. CDR1 is SGHRS and CDR2 is YFSETQ in the germline V gene. The CDR3 has 15 amino acids. V was pared by 3 bases and J by 0 bases, with 3 bases of the junction left unmatched. CDR3 residues: CASSSTGDSNQPQHF. In nucleotides, the CDR3 is TGCGCCAGCAGCTCCACAGGGGATAGCAATCAGCCCCAGCATTTT.

This chain connects TRBV3-1 (or the pseudogene TRBV3-2) to TRBJ1-3, with D hard to call. The V and J ends lost 1 base and 6 bases respectively, with 4 bases between them. CDR1 is LGHDT and CDR2 is YNNKEL in the germline V gene (reference sequence). The CDR3 sequence is 12 residues long. The CDR3 DNA is TGTGCCAGCAGCCAAGTGACAAACACCATATATTTT. Amino acids: CASSQVTNTIYF.

The rearrangement uses TRBV15 and TRBJ2-1; D could derive from TRBD1 or TRBD2 (5 bases each). The V and J ends lost 4 bases and 3 bases respectively, with 10 bases between them. The germline gives CDR1 LNHNV, CDR2 YYDKDF (reference sequence). The CDR3 loop spans 14 amino acids. CDR3 DNA sequence: TGTGCCACCAGCACCGGGGCGGGCTACAATGAGCAGTTCTTC. Its protein product is CATSTGAGYNEQFF. Full variable domain (remainder filled in from reference TRBV15 and TRBJ2-1): DAMVIQNPRYQVTQFGKPVTLSCSQTLNHNVMYWYQQKSSQAPKLLFHYYDKDFNNEADTPDNFQSRRPNTSFCFLDIRSPGLGDTAMYLCATSTGAGYNEQFFGPGTRLTVL.

The chain employs TRBV10-3 and TRBJ1-6; unclear D gene. V lost 6 bases to trimming and J lost 0 bases, with 12 bases between them. This CDR3 has 16 amino acids. Germline lookup yields CDR1 ENHRY and CDR2 SYGVKD. In nucleotides, the CDR3 is TGTGCCATCAGCCTAGACTGGAGCTCCTATAATTCACCCCTCCACTTT. Its translation: CAISLDWSSYNSPLHF.

The gene calls are TRBV29-1 and TRBJ1-1; D unclear. Germline V gives CDR1 SQVTM, CDR2 ANQGSEA. The CDR3 consists of 10 residues. V lost 8 bases to trimming and J lost 8 bases, with 12 bases between them. The CDR3 loop is CSFGPAEAFF. CDR3 nucleotide sequence: TGCAGCTTCGGGCCAGCCGAAGCTTTCTTT.

V gene TRBV5-1 combines with J gene TRBJ2-7; TRBD1 agrees at 7 bases. Germline loops: CDR1 SGHRS, CDR2 YFSETQ. V was clipped by 6 bases and J by 1 base; unmatched bases: 4. The CDR3 covers 13 residues. CDR3 DNA sequence: TGCGCCAGCAACCCGACAGGGTCCTACGAGCAGTACTTC. Its translation is CASNPTGSYEQYF.

CDR3 sequence: CASSALTGGRYNEQFF. In DNA form, the CDR3 reads TGTGCCAGCAGTGCCCTGACAGGGGGCAGGTACAATGAGCAGTTCTTC. The genes are TRBV6-2 or TRBV6-3 and TRBJ2-1, with 10 bases identical to TRBD1. Germline CDR1 MNHEY, CDR2 SVGEGT. The CDR3 contains 16 residues. J gave up 4 bases and V 5 bases, and 8 bases lay outside the gene matches.

The rearrangement uses TRBV18 and TRBJ1-3; D call uncertain. The CDR3 spans 16 residues. Germline lookup yields CDR1 KGHSH and CDR2 LQKENI. The V end was cut by 3 bases, the J end by 0 bases, with 12 bases between. The CDR3 nucleotides are TGTGCCAGCTCACCCGAGACGGCGGGCTCTGGAAACACCATATATTTT. Translating it yields CASSPETAGSGNTIYF.

The chain combines TRBV28 with TRBJ1-2; D is unclear. The CDR3 contains 14 residues. Between the trimmed V and J ends, which lost 3 bases and 4 bases, there was a span of 12 bases. Germline V gene sequence: CDR1 MDHEN, CDR2 SYDVKM. The DNA of the CDR3 is TGTGCCAGCAGTTTTCAGGTGGCAGGCTATGGCTACACCTTC. This translates into CASSFQVAGYGYTF.